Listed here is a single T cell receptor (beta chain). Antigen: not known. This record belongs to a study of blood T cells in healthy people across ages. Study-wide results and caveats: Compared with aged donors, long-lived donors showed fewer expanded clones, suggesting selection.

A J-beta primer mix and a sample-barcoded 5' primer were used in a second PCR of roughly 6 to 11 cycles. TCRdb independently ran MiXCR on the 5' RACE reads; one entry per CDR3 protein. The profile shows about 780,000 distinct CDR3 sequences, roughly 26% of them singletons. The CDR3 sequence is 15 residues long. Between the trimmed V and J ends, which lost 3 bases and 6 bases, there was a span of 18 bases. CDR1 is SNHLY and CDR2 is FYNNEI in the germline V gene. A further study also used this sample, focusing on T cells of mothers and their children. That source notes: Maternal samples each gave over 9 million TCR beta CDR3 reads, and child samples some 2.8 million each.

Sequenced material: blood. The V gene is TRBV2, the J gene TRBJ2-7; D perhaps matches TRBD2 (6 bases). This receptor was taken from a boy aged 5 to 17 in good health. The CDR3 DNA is TGTGCCAGCAGTGAGCAACTAGCCCGTGAGCCCGAGCAGTACTTC. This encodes CASSEQLAREPEQYF.